This TCR beta chain was captured by sequencing in a study of cytomegalovirus exposure and HLA in healthy donors. Broader study findings: For presence/absence analyses, sequencing depth was assumed to be roughly uniform across donors. A later analysis appeared to link common viral pathogens to several of the most significant clusters. The classifier reportedly diagnosed cytomegalovirus status with high specificity and sensitivity. Researchers reportedly found TCR beta sequences accurately predicted most subjects' HLA-A and HLA-B alleles.

The CDR3 length is 15 residues. Germline values: CDR1 MNHNS, CDR2 SASEGT. Germline trimming cut 5 bases from V and 0 bases from J; bases unmatched to any gene: 6. This clone has a handful of counts. What it recognizes is unknown. In the same sample, other DNA sequences code for this CDR3. The PCR contained 60 Vbeta and 13 Jbeta primers. Libraries were prepared by immunoSEQ multiplex PCR; TCRdb keeps only in-frame clonotypes and omits some of them. The sample has roughly 130,000 clones, roughly three fifths seen once. Sequencing was performed on PBMCs. The sequence derives from a male donor in good health and CMV-seronegative. This rearrangement joins TRBV6-1 to TRBJ2-7, with 8 bases fitting TRBD1. The CDR3 DNA is TGTGCCAGCAGTCCCGGGACAGGCGTCTCCTACGAGCAGTACTTC. Amino acids: CASSPGTGVSYEQYF.